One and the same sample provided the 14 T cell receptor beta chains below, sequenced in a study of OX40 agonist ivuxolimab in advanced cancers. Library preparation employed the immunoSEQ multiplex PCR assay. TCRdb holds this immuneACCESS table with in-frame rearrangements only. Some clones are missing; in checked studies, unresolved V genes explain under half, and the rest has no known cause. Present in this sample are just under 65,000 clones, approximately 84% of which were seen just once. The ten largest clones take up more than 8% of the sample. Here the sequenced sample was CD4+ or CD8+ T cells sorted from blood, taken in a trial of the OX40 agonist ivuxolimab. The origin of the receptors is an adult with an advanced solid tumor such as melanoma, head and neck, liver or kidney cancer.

The CDR3 loop is CASSQTGTGYNEKLFF. The CDR3 DNA reads as TGCGCCAGCAGCCAAACGGGAACAGGGTACAATGAAAAACTGTTTTTT. The V gene is TRBV4-3, the J gene TRBJ1-4; D might be TRBD1 (6 bases). The ends were cut back, 2 bases at V and 5 bases at J, with 15 bases in the middle. The germline CDR1 and CDR2 sequences are LGHNA and YSLEER. The CDR3 has 16 amino acids.

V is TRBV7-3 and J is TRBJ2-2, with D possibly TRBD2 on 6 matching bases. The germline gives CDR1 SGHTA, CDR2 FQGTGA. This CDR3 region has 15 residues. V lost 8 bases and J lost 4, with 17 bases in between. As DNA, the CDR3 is TGTGCCAGCGGGGAGACGGAGGGCGGCACCGGGGAGCTGTTTTTT. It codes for CASGETEGGTGELFF.

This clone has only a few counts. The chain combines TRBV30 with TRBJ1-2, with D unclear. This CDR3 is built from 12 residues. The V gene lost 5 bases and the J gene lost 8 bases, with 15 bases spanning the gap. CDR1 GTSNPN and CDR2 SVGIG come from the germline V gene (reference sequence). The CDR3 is CAWGGRNGGYTF. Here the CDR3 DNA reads TGTGCCTGGGGAGGCCGGAATGGAGGCTACACCTTC. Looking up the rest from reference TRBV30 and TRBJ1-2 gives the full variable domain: SQTIHQWPATLVQPVGSPLSLECTVEGTSNPNLYWYRQAAGRGLQLLFYSVGIGQISSEVPQNLSASRPQDRQFILSSKKLLLSDSGFYLCAWGGRNGGYTFGSGTRLTVV.

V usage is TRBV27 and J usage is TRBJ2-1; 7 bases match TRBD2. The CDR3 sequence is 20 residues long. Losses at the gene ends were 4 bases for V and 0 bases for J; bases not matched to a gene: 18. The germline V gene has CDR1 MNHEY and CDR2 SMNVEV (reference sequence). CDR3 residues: CASSSSAPPGGRHSYNEQFF. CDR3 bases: TGTGCCAGCAGTTCCTCTGCCCCACCCGGCGGGAGACACTCCTACAATGAGCAGTTCTTC.

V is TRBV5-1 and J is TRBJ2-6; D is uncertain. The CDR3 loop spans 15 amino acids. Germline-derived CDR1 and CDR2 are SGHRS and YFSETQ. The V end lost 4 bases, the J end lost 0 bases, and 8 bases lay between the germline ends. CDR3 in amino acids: CASSQWSSGANVLTF. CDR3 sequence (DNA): TGCGCCAGCAGCCAGTGGAGCTCTGGGGCCAACGTCCTGACTTTC.

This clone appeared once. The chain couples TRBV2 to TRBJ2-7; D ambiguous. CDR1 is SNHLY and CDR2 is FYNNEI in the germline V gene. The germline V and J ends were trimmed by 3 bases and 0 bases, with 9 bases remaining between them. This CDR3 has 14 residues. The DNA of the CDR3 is TGTGCCAGCAGTGATGGCCACCACTCCTACGAGCAGTACTTC. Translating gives CASSDGHHSYEQYF.

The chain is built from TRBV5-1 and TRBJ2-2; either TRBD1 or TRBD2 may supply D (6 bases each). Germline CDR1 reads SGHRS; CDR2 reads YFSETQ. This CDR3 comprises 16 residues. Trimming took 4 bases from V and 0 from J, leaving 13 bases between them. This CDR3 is CASSPAGHPNTGELFF. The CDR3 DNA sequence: TGCGCCAGCAGCCCCGCGGGACACCCGAACACCGGGGAGCTGTTTTTT.

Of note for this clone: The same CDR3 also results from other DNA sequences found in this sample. In DNA form, the CDR3 reads TGTGCCAGCAGTGTACAGGGCTACGAGCAGTACTTC. It encodes CASSVQGYEQYF. The chain uses TRBV25-1 and TRBJ2-7; maybe TRBD1 (6 bases). The CDR3 is 12 amino acids. The germline CDR1 and CDR2 sequences are MGHDK and SYGVNS. The ends were cut back, 4 bases at V and 3 bases at J, with 7 bases in the middle.

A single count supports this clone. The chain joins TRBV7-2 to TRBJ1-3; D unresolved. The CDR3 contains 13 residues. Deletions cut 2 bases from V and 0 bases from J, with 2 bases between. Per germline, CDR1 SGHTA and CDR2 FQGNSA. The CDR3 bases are TGTGCCAGCAGCTTAAACTCTGGAAACACCATATATTTT. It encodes CASSLNSGNTIYF. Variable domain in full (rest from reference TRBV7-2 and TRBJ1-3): GAGVSQSPSNKVTEKGKDVELRCDPISGHTALYWYRQSLGQGLEFLIYFQGNSAPDKSGLPSDRFSAERTGGSVSTLTIQRTQQEDSAVYLCASSLNSGNTIYFGEGSWLTVV.

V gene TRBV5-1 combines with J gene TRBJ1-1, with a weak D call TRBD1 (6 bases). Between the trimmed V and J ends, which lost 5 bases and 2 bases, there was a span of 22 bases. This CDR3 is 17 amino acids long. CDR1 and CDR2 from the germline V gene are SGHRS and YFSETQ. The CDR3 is CASRIFRDLGGNTEAFF. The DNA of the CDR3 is TGCGCCAGCAGAATATTCCGGGACCTAGGGGGAAACACTGAAGCTTTCTTT.

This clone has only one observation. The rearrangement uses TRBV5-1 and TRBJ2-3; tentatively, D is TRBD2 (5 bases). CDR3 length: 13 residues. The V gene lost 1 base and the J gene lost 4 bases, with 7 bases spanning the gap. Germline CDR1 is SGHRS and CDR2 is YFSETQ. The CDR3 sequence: CASSLRGPDTQYF. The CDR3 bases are TGCGCCAGCAGCTTGCGGGGTCCAGATACGCAGTATTTT. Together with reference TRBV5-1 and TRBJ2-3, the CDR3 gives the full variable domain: KAGVTQTPRYLIKTRGQQVTLSCSPISGHRSVSWYQQTPGQGLQFLFEYFSETQRNKGNFPGRFSGRQFSNSRSEMNVSTLELGDSALYLCASSLRGPDTQYFGPGTRLTVL.

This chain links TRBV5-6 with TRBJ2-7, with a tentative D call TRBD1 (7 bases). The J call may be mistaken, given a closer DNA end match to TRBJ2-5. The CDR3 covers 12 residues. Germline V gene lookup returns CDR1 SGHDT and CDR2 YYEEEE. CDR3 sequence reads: CASSQGGETQYF. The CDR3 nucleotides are TGTGCCAGCAGCCAGGGGGGAGAGACCCAGTACTTC.

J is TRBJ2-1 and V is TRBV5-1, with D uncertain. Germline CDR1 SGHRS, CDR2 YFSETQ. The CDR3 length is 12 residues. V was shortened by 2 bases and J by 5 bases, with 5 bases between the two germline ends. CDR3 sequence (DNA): TGCGCCAGCAGCTTAAAGGACAATGAGCAGTTCTTC. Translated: CASSLKDNEQFF.

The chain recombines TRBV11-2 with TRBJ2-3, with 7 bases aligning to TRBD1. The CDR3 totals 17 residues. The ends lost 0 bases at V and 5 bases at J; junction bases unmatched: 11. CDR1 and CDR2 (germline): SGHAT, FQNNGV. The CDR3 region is CASSLERGRGKRDTQYF. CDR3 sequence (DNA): TGTGCCAGCAGCTTAGAAAGGGGCAGGGGGAAGAGAGATACGCAGTATTTT.